One and the same sample provided the 6 T cell receptor beta chains below, sequenced in a study of shared clonotypes between healthy human individuals (dated by TCRdb to 2018 to 2020). Libraries were prepared through the immunoSEQ multiplex PCR assay. The source is immuneACCESS, and TCRdb retained only in-frame sequences with V and J called. Part of the clones is not carried over; for the studies checked, unresolved V genes explain less than half of this, and the remainder is unexplained. This sample has about 680,000 clones in its table, and 73% of those were observed once. The top ten clonotypes cover 1.5% to 2% of the sample. The sequencing input was memory CD4+ T cells sorted from blood. The cell subset or site label here, explained by the study, means: CD45RA-negative fraction. The receptors were gathered from a woman aged 25-40 years in good health.

This clone has a count of ten or more. The sample carries other DNA sequences with the same CDR3. As DNA, the CDR3 is TGCGCCAGCAGCTTGGGGACTAGCGGATACAATGAGCAGTTCTTC. Protein product: CASSLGTSGYNEQFF. The V call is TRBV5-1, the J call TRBJ2-1; 10 bases align to TRBD2. Germline V CDR1 and CDR2: SGHRS, YFSETQ. J was trimmed by 4 bases and V by 0 bases; bases with no gene match: 1. The length of the CDR3 is 15 residues.

The rearrangement links TRBV28 to TRBJ1-5, with D possibly being TRBD1 (6 bases). The CDR3 totals 15 residues. CDR1 and CDR2 (germline): MDHEN, SYDVKM. V was shortened by 3 bases and J by 3 bases, with 12 bases between the two germline ends. The CDR3, as DNA: TGTGCCAGCAGTTTTTCCGGGGGCTACAATCAGCCCCAGCATTTT. It encodes CASSFSGGYNQPQHF.

This clone was found once. The sample contains more than one DNA sequence encoding this CDR3. The V gene is TRBV6-5, the J gene TRBJ2-2; a possible D gene is TRBD1 (5 bases). V lost 5 bases and J 1 base, leaving 8 bases between the germline ends. Germline values: CDR1 MNHEY, CDR2 SVGAGI. The CDR3 length is 14 residues. The CDR3 bases are TGTGCCAGCAGTCCTACAGGGAACACCGGGGAGCTGTTTTTT. Its translation is CASSPTGNTGELFF.

The chain is built from TRBV28 and TRBJ2-7; the match to TRBD1 covers 12 bases. The J segment lost 7 bases and the V segment lost 6 bases, leaving 10 bases of the junction unmatched. This CDR3 region has 15 residues. Germline V gene lookup returns CDR1 MDHEN and CDR2 SYDVKM. The CDR3 here is CASRPQGQGAGEQYF. Here the CDR3 DNA reads TGTGCCAGCAGACCCCAGGGACAGGGGGCCGGTGAGCAGTACTTC.

This clone was seen more than once but under ten times. The same CDR3 also results from other DNA sequences found in this sample. The chain joins TRBV9 to TRBJ1-2, with D perhaps TRBD1 (5 bases). Germline CDR1 and CDR2: SGDLS and YYNGEE. The V and J ends lost 2 bases and 2 bases respectively, with 7 bases between them. CDR3 length: 13 residues. The CDR3 nucleotides are TGTGCCAGCAGCGTTCAGGGCAACTATGGCTACACCTTC. It codes for CASSVQGNYGYTF. The full variable domain, with the rest looked up from reference TRBV9 and TRBJ1-2, is DSGVTQTPKHLITATGQRVTLRCSPRSGDLSVYWYQQSLDQGLQFLIQYYNGEERAKGNILERFSAQQFPDLHSELNLSSLELGDSALYFCASSVQGNYGYTFGSGTRLTVV.

The V gene is TRBV11-2, the J gene TRBJ2-2; the D gene is possibly TRBD1 (5 bases). The germline V and J ends were trimmed by 5 bases and 5 bases, with 12 bases remaining between them. The CDR3 covers 14 residues. CDR1 SGHAT and CDR2 FQNNGV come from the germline V gene. The DNA of the CDR3 is TGTGCCAGCAGCCAGCCAGGGAAAACCGGGGAGCTGTTTTTT. Translating it yields CASSQPGKTGELFF. Full variable domain (rest looked up from reference TRBV11-2 and TRBJ2-2): EAGVAQSPRYKIIEKRQSVAFWCNPISGHATLYWYQQILGQGPKLLIQFQNNGVVDDSQLPKDRFSAERLKGVDSTLKIQPAKLEDSAVYLCASSQPGKTGELFFGEGSRLTVL.